This T cell receptor beta chain was sequenced in a study of blood T cells in healthy people across ages. General study results and limits: The study found TCR beta diversity correlated strongly with naive T cell percentage.

This clonotype was picked up a small number of times. Its antigen is not identified. Germline assignment: CDR1 SGHAT and CDR2 FQNNGV. The CDR3 loop spans 15 amino acids. The V end lost 4 bases, the J end lost 4 bases, and 15 bases lay between the germline ends. A J-beta primer mix and a sample-barcoded 5' primer were used in a second PCR of about 6 to 12 cycles. TCRdb analysed the 5' RACE reads with MiXCR anew, one entry per CDR3 protein. Of roughly 1.5 million distinct CDR3 sequences in the sample, around 40% were seen once. Input material: blood. The source of this sequence is a woman between 18 and 29 years old in good health. This rearrangement joins TRBV11-2 to TRBJ2-3; D possibly uses TRBD1 or TRBD2 (5 bases each). The CDR3 nucleotides read TGTGCCAGCAGCTATACCGGGACCTCGGCAGATACGCAGTATTTT. This encodes CASSYTGTSADTQYF.